This T cell receptor (beta chain) originates from a study of OX40 agonist ivuxolimab in advanced cancers. Remarks on this clone: Its specificity is unknown.

Notes on the study in general: Normalized T-cell clonal expansion was also low in a subset of nonresponders.

Assay used: immunoSEQ multiplex PCR; TCRdb lists only in-frame clones, some missing. This sample yields approximately 77,000 clones, of which 85% to 95% are seen a single time; approximately 11% belongs to the top ten. CDR1 is SGHKS, CDR2 YYEKEE, per germline (reference sequence). Trimming stripped 3 bases from V and 4 bases from J, with 10 bases between. The CDR3 spans 13 residues. V and J are TRBV5-5 and TRBJ1-2; D gene ambiguous. The sequence was collected from an adult with an advanced solid tumor such as melanoma, head and neck, liver or kidney cancer. This sample comprised CD4+ or CD8+ T cells sorted from blood, obtained in a trial of the OX40 agonist ivuxolimab. CDR3 in amino acids: CASSSGRSYGYTF. Written as DNA, the CDR3 is TGTGCCAGCAGCTCGGGCCGTAGCTATGGCTACACCTTC.